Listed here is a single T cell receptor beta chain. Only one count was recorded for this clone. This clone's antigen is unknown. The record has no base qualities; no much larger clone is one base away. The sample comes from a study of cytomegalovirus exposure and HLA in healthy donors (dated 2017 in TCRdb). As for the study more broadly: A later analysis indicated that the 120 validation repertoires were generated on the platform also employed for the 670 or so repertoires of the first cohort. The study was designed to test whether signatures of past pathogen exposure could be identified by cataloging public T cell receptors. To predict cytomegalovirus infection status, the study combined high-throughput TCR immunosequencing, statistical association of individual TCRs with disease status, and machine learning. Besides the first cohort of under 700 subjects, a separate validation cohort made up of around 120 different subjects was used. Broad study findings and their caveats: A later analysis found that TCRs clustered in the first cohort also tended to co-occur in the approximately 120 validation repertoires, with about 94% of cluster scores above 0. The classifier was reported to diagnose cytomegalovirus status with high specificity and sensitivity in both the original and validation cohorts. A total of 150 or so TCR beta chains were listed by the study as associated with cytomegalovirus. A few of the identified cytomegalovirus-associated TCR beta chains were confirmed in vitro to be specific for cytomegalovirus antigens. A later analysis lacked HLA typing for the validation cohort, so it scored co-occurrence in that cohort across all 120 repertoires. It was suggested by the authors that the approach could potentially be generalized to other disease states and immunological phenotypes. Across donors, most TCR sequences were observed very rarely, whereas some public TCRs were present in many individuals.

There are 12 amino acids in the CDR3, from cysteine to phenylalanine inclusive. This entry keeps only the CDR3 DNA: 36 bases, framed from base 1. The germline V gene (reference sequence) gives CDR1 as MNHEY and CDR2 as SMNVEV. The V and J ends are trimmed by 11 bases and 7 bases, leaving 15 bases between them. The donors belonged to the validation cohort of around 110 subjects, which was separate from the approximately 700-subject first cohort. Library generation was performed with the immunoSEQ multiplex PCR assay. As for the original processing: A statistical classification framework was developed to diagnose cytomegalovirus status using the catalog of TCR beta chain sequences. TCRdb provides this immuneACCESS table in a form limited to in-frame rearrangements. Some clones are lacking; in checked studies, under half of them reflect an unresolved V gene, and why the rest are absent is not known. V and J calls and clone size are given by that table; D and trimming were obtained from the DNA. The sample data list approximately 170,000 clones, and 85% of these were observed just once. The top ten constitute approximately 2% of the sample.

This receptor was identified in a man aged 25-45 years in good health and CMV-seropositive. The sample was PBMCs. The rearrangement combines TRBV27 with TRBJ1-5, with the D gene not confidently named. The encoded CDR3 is CASCGVGQPQHF. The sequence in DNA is TGTGCCTCCTGCGGGGTTGGCCAGCCCCAGCATTTT.